Listed below are T cell receptor beta chains from one sample, sequenced in a study of T cell responses to AZD1222 COVID-19 vaccine. TCRdb's table, derived via immunoSEQ multiplex PCR, lists solely in-frame clones and lacks some. The sample shows some 130,000 clones, about 87% of them seen only once. This specimen consisted of peripheral blood, obtained on day 0 of AZD1222 vaccination. The receptors here all came from an adult in good health. CDR3s include the opening cysteine and the closing phenylalanine or tryptophan. The D gene is left open where the match is weak. Clone size is given for some rows only: seen once, a few or many times, or a class if the clone is expanded.

J gene | V gene | clone size | D gene | CDR3 protein | CDR3 DNA
TRBJ1-1 | TRBV7-9 | few | NA | CASSLAQENTEAFF | TGTGCCAGCAGCTTGGCACAGGAAAACACTGAAGCTTTCTTT
TRBJ2-7 | TRBV28 | NA | TRBD1 | CASNPTGGTYEQYF | TGTGCCAGCAATCCGACAGGGGGAACCTACGAGCAGTACTTC
TRBJ1-1 | TRBV25-1 | NA | TRBD1 | CASSELGDSLNTEAFF | TGTGCCAGCAGTGAACTGGGGGACAGCTTGAACACTGAAGCTTTCTTT
TRBJ1-3 | TRBV5-1 | NA | NA | CASSQGSGNTIYF | TGCGCCAGCAGCCAAGGGTCTGGAAACACCATATATTTT
TRBJ1-1 | TRBV7-6 | NA | NA | CASSLVGRGVRTEAFF | TGTGCCAGCAGCTTAGTGGGGAGGGGGGTCCGGACTGAAGCTTTCTTT
TRBJ1-3 | TRBV18 | NA | NA | CASSPMDGTSGNTIYF | TGTGCCAGCTCACCCATGGACGGGACCTCTGGAAACACCATATATTTT
TRBJ2-4 | TRBV19 | NA | NA | CASSNRGGQGIIKVQYF | TGTGCCAGTAGTAACAGAGGGGGGCAGGGCATAATAAAGGTTCAGTACTTC
TRBJ1-3 | TRBV29-1 | once | NA | CSVESPGNTIYF | TGCAGCGTTGAATCGCCTGGAAACACCATATATTTT
TRBJ1-1 | TRBV14 | NA | NA | CASSQERGAFF | TGTGCCAGCAGCCAAGAAAGAGGGGCTTTCTTT
TRBJ2-2 | TRBV5-1 | once | TRBD1 | CASSLPGQANTGELFF | TGCGCCAGCAGCTTACCGGGACAGGCGAACACCGGGGAGCTGTTTTTT
TRBJ1-4 | TRBV5-1 | NA | NA | CASRHLDGTNEKLFF | TGCGCCAGCAGGCACTTAGACGGGACTAATGAAAAACTGTTTTTT
TRBJ1-3 | TRBV30 | NA | NA | CAWSVSSSGNTIYF | TGTGCCTGGAGTGTATCCAGCTCTGGAAACACCATATATTTT
TRBJ1-1 | TRBV7-9 | few | NA | CASSSAGRAEAFF | TGTGCCAGCAGCTCCGCGGGAAGAGCTGAAGCTTTCTTT
TRBJ1-1 | TRBV29-1 | NA | NA | CSVQLLRQNTEAFF | TGCAGCGTTCAACTTCTCCGACAGAACACTGAAGCTTTCTTT
TRBJ2-3 | TRBV4-1 | NA | NA | CASNVEGRGSGEQYF | TGCGCCAGCAATGTGGAGGGCCGGGGAAGTGGAGAGCAGTATTTT
TRBJ1-1 | TRBV27 | NA | TRBD1 | CASTPSGGTEAFF | TGTGCCAGCACCCCTTCAGGGGGGACTGAAGCTTTCTTT
TRBJ1-1 | TRBV28 | NA | TRBD1 | CASSRGGGRNTEAFF | TGTGCCAGCAGTAGGGGAGGGGGCCGGAACACTGAAGCTTTCTTT
TRBJ2-7 | TRBV9 | NA | NA | CASSAGPLSAEISYEQYF | TGTGCCAGCAGCGCAGGCCCCCTCTCAGCGGAAATTAGCTACGAGCAGTACTTC
TRBJ1-2 | TRBV5-1 | once | TRBD1 | CASSLLGTGHYGYTF | TGCGCCAGCAGCTTGTTGGGGACAGGGCACTATGGCTACACCTTC
TRBJ2-5 | TRBV7-9 | NA | NA | CASSQHSKETQYF | TGTGCCAGCAGCCAGCACAGTAAAGAGACCCAGTACTTC
TRBJ2-3 | TRBV19 | NA | NA | CATTEGRGTDTQYF | TGTGCCACCACAGAAGGGCGGGGCACAGATACGCAGTATTTT
TRBJ1-2 | TRBV3-1/TRBV3-2 | NA | NA | CASSQGGEDYGYTF | TGTGCCAGCAGCCAGGGGGGCGAGGACTATGGCTACACCTTC